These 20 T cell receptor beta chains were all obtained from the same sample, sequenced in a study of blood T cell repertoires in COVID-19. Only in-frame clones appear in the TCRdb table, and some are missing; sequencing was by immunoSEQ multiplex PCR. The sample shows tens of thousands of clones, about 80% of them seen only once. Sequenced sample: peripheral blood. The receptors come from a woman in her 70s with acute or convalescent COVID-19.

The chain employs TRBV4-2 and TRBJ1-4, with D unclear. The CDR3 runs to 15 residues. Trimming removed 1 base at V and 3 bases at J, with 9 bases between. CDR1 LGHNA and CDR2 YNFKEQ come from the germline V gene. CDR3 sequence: CASSQVAEANEKLFF. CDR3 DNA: TGTGCCAGCAGCCAAGTAGCGGAGGCTAATGAAAAACTGTTTTTT.

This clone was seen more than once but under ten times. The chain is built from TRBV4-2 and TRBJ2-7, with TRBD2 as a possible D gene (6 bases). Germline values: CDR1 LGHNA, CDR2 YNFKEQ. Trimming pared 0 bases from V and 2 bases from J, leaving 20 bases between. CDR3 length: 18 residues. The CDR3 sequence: CASSQDPSGQGLPYEQYF. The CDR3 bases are TGTGCCAGCAGCCAAGATCCCTCGGGGCAGGGACTCCCCTACGAGCAGTACTTC.

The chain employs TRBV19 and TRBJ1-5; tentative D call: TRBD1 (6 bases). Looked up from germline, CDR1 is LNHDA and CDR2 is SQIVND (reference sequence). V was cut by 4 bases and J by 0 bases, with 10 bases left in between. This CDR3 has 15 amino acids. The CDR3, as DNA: TGTGCCAGTAGTACCGGACAGTATAGCAATCAGCCCCAGCATTTT. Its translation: CASSTGQYSNQPQHF.

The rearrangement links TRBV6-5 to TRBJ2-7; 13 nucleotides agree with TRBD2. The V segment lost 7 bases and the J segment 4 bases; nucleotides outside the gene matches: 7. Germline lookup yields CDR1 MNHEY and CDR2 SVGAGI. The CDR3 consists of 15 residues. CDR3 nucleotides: TGTGCCAGCACCCTACTAGCGGGGGGGTTTTACGAGCAGTACTTC. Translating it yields CASTLLAGGFYEQYF.

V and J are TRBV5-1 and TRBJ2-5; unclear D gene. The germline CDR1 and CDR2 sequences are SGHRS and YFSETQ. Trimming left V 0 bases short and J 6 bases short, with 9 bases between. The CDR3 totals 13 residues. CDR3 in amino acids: CASSLALEQTQYF. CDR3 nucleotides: TGCGCCAGCAGCTTGGCCTTAGAGCAGACCCAGTACTTC.

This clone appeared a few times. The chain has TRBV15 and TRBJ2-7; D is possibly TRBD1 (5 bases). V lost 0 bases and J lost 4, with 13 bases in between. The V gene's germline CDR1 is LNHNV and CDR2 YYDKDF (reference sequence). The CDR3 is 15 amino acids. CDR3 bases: TGTGCCACCAGCAGAGATCCCACAGGTGTATACGAGCAGTACTTC. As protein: CATSRDPTGVYEQYF.

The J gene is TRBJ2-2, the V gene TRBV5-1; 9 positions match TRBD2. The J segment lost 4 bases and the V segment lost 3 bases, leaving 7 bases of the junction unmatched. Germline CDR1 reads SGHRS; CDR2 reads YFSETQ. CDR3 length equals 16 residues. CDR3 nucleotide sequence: TGCGCCAGCAGCTCCCTTAGCGGGGGAACCACCGGGGAGCTGTTTTTT. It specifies CASSSLSGGTTGELFF.

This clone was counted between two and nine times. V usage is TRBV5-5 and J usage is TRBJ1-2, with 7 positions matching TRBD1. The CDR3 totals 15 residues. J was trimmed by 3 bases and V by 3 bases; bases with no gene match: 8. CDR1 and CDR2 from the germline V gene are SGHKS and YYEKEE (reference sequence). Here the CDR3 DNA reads TGTGCCAGCAGCTCCCCCCAGGACAGGTACTATGGCTACACCTTC. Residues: CASSSPQDRYYGYTF.

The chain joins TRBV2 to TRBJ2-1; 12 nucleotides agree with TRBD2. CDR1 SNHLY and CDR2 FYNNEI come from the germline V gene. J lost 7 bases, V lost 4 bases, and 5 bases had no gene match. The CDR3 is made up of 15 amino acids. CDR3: CASSVLAGGRNEQFF. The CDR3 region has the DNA TGTGCCAGCAGTGTTCTAGCGGGGGGGAGGAATGAGCAGTTCTTC.

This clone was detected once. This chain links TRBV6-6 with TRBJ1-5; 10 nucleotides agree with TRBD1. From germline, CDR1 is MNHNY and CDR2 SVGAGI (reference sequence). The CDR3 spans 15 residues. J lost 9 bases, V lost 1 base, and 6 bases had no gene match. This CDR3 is CASSYFGQGDWPQHF. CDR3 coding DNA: TGTGCCAGCAGTTACTTTGGACAGGGGGATTGGCCCCAGCATTTT.

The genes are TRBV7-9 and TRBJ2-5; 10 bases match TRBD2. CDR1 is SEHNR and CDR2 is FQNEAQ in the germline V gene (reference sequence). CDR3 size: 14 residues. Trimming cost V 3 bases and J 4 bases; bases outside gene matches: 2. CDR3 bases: TGTGCCAGCAGCTTCCGGACTAGCGGAGAGACCCAGTACTTC. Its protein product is CASSFRTSGETQYF. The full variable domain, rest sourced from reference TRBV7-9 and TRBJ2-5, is DTGVSQNPRHKITKRGQNVTFRCDPISEHNRLYWYRQTLGQGPEFLTYFQNEAQLEKSRLLSDRFSAERPKGSFSTLEIQRTEQGDSAMYLCASSFRTSGETQYFGPGTRLLVL.

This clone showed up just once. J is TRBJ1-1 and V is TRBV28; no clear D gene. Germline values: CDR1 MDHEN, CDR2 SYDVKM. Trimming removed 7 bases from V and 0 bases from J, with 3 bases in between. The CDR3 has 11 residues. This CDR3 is CASTLNTEAFF. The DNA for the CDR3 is TGTGCCAGCACCTTGAACACTGAAGCTTTCTTT.

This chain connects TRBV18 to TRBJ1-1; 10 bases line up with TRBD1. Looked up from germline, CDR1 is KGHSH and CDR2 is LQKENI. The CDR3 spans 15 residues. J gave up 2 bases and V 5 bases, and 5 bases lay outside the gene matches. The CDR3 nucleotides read TGTGCCAGCTCATTAGGACAGGGGGTAAACACTGAAGCTTTCTTT. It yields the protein CASSLGQGVNTEAFF.

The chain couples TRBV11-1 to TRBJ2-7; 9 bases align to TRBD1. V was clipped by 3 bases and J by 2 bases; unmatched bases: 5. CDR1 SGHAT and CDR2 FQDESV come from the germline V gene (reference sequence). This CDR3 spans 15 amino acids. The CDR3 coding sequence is TGTGCCAGCAGCTTCGGGACAGGGAAACCCTACGAGCAGTACTTC. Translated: CASSFGTGKPYEQYF.

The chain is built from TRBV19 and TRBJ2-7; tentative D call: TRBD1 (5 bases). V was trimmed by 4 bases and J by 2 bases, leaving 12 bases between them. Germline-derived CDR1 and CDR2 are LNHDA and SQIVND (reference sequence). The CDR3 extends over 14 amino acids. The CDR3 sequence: CASSTLDITYEQYF. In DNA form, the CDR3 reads TGTGCCAGTAGTACCTTGGACATAACCTACGAGCAGTACTTC.

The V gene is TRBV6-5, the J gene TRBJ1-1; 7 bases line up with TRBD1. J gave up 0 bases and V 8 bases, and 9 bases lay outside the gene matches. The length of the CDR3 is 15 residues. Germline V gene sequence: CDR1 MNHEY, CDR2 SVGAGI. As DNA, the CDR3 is TGTGCCAGCCGGTTGGAGGGGGCTATGAACACTGAAGCTTTCTTT. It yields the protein CASRLEGAMNTEAFF.

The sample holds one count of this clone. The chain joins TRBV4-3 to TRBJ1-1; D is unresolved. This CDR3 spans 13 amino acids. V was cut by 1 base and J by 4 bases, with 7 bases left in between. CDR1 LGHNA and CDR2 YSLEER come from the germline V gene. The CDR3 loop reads CASSQVRGTEAFF. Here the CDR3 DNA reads TGCGCCAGCAGCCAAGTGAGAGGCACTGAAGCTTTCTTT.

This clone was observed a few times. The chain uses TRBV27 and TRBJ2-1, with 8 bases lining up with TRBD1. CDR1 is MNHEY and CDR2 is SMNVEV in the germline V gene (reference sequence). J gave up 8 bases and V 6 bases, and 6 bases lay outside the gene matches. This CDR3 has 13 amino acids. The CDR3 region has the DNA TGTGCCAGCAGGTCAGGGGGCGTCTATGAGCAGTTCTTC. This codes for CASRSGGVYEQFF.

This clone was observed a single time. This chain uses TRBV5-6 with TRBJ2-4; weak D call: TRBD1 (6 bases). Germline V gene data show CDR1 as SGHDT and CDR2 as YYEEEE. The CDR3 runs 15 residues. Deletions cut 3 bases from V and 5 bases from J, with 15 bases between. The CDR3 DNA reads TGTGCCAGCAGCTCGGGCCTGACAGGAGAAAACATTCAGTACTTC. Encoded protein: CASSSGLTGENIQYF.

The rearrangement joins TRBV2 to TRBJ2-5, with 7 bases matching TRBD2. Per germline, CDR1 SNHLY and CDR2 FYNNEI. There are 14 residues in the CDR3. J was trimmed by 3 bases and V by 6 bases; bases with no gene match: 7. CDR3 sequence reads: CASSSRGGKETQYF. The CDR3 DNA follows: TGTGCCAGCAGCTCTAGGGGAGGGAAAGAGACCCAGTACTTC.